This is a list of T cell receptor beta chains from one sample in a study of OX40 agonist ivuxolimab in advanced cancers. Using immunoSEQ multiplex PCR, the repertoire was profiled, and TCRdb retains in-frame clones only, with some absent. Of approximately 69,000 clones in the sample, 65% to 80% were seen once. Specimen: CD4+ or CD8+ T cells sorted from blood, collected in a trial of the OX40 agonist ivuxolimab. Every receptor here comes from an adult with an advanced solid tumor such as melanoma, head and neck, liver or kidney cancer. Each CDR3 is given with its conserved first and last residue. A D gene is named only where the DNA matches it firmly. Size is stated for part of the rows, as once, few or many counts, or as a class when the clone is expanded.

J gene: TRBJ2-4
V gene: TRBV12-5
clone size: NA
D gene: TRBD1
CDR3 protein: CASGEDRALAKNIQYF
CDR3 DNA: TGTGCTAGTGGAGAGGACAGGGCTTTAGCCAAAAACATTCAGTACTTC

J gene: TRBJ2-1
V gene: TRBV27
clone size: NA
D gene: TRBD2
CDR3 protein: CASSYGTSGRAHNEQFF
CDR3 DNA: TGTGCCAGCAGTTACGGGACTAGCGGGAGGGCCCACAATGAGCAGTTCTTC

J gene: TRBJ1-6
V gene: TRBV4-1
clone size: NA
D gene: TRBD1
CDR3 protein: CASSPGGDRGSGNSPLHF
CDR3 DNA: TGCGCCAGCAGCCCCGGAGGGGACAGGGGGTCTGGGAATTCACCCCTCCACTTT

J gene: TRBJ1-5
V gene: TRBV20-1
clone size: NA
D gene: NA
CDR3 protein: CSAGGAQPQHF
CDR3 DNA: TGCAGTGCCGGGGGGGCTCAGCCCCAGCATTTT

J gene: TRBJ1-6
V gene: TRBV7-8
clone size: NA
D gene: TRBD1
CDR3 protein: CASSSQGAIYNSPLHF
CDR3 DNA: TGTGCCAGCAGTTCACAGGGGGCAATCTATAATTCACCCCTCCACTTT

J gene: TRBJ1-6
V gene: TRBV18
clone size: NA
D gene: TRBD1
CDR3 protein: CASSPRQGAGNSPLHF
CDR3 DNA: TGTGCCAGCTCACCAAGGCAGGGGGCAGGTAATTCACCCCTCCACTTT

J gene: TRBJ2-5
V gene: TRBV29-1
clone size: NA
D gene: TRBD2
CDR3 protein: CSAGTSGGSQYF
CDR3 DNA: TGCAGCGCCGGGACTAGCGGGGGATCGCAGTACTTC

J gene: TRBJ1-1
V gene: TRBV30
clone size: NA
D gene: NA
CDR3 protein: CAWSLMNTEAFF
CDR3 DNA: TGTGCCTGGAGTCTTATGAACACTGAAGCTTTCTTT

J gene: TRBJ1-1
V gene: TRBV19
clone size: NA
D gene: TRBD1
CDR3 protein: CASSPDRGRGAEAFF
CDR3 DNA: TGTGCCAGTAGCCCTGACAGGGGTCGAGGTGCTGAAGCTTTCTTT

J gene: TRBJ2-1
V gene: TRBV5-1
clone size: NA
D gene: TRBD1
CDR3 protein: CASSLEGQERNEQFF
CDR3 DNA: TGCGCCAGCAGCTTGGAAGGACAGGAGCGCAATGAGCAGTTCTTC

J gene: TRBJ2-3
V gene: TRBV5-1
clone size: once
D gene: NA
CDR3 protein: CASSLLGDTVLDTQYF
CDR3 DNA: TGCGCCAGCAGCTTGTTGGGGGACACGGTACTAGATACGCAGTATTTT

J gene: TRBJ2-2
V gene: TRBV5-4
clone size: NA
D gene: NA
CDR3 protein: CASSSFGAGGELFF
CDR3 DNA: TGTGCCAGCAGCAGTTTTGGGGCGGGCGGGGAGCTGTTTTTT

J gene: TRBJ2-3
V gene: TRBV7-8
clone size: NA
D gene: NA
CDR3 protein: CASSLFSGRTDTQYF
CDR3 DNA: TGTGCCAGCAGCTTATTTAGCGGCCGCACAGATACGCAGTATTTT

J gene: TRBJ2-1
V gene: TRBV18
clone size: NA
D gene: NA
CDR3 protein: CASSPRRGVYEQFF
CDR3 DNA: TGTGCCAGCTCACCCCGGAGGGGTGTCTATGAGCAGTTCTTC

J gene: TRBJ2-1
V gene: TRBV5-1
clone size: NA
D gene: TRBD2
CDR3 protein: CASSLEASGSRYEQFF
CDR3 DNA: TGCGCCAGCAGCTTGGAGGCTAGCGGGAGTAGGTATGAGCAGTTCTTC

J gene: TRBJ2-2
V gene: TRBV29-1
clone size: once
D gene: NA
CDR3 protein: CSVGRDTNTGELFF
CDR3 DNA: TGCAGCGTTGGAAGGGACACTAACACCGGGGAGCTGTTTTTT

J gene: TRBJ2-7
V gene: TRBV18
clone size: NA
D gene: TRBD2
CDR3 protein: CASSPRAGASYEQYF
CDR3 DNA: TGTGCCAGCTCACCACGAGCGGGAGCCTCCTACGAGCAGTACTTC

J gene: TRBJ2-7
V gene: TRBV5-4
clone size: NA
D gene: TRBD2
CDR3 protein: CASSPRTSGSHEQYF
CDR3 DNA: TGTGCCAGCAGCCCAAGGACTAGCGGGAGCCACGAGCAGTACTTC

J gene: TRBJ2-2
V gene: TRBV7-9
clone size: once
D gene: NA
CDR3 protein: CASSLGHRGNTGELFF
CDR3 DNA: TGTGCCAGCAGCTTAGGACACCGAGGGAACACCGGGGAGCTGTTTTTT

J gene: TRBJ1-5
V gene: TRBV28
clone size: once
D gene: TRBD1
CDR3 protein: CAGTQGDQPQHF
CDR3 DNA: TGTGCCGGGACTCAGGGGGATCAGCCCCAGCATTTT

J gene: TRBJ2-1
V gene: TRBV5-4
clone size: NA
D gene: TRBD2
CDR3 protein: CASSLERGSSYNEQFF
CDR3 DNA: TGTGCCAGCAGCTTGGAGCGGGGAAGCTCCTACAATGAGCAGTTCTTC

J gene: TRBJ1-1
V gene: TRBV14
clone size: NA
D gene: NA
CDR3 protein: CASSPYRNTEAFF
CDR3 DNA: TGTGCCAGCAGCCCCTACCGGAACACTGAAGCTTTCTTT

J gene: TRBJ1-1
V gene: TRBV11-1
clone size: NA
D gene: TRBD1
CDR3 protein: CASSRGTGGFMNTEAFF
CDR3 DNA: TGTGCCAGCAGCCGGGGGACAGGGGGTTTCATGAACACTGAAGCTTTCTTT

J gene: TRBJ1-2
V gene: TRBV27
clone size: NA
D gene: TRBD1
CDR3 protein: CASSIRQGWEGYTF
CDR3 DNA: TGTGCCAGCAGTATAAGACAGGGATGGGAAGGCTACACCTTC

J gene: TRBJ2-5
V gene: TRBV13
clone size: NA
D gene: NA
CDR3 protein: CASSLRVDQGTQYF
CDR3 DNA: TGTGCCAGCAGCTTACGGGTCGACCAAGGGACCCAGTACTTC

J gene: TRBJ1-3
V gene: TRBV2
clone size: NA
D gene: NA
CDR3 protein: CASREGPGNTIYF
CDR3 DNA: TGTGCCAGCAGGGAAGGGCCTGGAAACACCATATATTTT

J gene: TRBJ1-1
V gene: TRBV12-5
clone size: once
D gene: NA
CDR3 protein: CASEPRGRTEAFF
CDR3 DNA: TGTGCTAGTGAACCCCGGGGAAGGACTGAAGCTTTCTTT

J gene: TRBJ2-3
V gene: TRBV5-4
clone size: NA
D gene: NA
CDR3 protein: CASSFDSKGTDTQYF
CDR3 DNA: TGTGCCAGCAGCTTCGACTCGAAGGGGACAGATACGCAGTATTTT